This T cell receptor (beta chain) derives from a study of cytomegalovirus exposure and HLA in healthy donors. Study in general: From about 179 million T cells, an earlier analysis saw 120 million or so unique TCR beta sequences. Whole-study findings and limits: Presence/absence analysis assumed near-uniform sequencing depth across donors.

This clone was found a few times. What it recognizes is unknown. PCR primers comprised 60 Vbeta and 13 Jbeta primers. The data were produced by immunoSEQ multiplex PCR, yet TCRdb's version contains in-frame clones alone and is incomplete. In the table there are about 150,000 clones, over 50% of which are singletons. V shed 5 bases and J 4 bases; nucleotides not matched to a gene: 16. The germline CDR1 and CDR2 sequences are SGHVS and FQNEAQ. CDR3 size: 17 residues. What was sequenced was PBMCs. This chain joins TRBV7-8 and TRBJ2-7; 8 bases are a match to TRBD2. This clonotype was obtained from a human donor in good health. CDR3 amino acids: CASSQNPGGGTGYEQYF. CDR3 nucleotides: TGTGCCAGCAGCCAAAACCCGGGGGGGGGAACAGGTTACGAGCAGTACTTC. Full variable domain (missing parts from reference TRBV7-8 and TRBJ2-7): GAGVSQSPRYKVAKRGQDVALRCDPISGHVSLFWYQQALGQGPEFLTYFQNEAQLDKSGLPSDRFFAERPEGSVSTLKIQRTQQEDSAVYLCASSQNPGGGTGYEQYFGPGTRLTVT.